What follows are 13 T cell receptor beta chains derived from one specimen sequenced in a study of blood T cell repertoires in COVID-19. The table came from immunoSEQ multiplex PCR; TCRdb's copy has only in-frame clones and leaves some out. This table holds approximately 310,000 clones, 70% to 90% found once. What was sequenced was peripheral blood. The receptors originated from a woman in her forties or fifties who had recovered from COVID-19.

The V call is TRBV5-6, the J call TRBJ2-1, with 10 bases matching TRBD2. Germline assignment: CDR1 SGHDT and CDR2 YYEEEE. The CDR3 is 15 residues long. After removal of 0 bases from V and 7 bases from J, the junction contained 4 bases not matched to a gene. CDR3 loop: CASSLELAGRNEQFF. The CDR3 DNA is TGTGCCAGCAGCTTGGAACTAGCGGGAAGGAATGAGCAGTTCTTC. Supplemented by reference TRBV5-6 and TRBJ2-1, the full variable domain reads DAGVTQSPTHLIKTRGQQVTLRCSPKSGHDTVSWYQQALGQGPQFIFQYYEEEERQRGNFPDRFSGHQFPNYSSELNVNALLLGDSALYLCASSLELAGRNEQFFGPGTRLTVL.

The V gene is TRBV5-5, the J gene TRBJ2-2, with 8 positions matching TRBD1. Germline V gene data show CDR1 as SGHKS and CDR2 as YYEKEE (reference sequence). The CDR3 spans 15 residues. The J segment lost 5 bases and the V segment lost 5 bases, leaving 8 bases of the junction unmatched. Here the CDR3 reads CASSLQGARTGELFF. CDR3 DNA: TGTGCCAGCAGTCTTCAGGGGGCGCGAACCGGGGAGCTGTTTTTT.

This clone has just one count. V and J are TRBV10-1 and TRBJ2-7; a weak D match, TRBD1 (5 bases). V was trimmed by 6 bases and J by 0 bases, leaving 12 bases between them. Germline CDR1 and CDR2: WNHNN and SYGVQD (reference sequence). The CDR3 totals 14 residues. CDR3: CASRRKGPSYEQYF. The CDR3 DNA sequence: TGCGCCAGCAGGAGGAAGGGGCCCTCCTACGAGCAGTACTTC.

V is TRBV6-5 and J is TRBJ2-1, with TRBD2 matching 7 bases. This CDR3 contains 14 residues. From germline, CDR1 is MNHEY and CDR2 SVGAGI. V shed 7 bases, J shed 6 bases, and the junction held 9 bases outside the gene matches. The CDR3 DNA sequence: TGTGCCAGCATGATGGCGGGAGTTTTCAATGAGCAGTTCTTC. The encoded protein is CASMMAGVFNEQFF.

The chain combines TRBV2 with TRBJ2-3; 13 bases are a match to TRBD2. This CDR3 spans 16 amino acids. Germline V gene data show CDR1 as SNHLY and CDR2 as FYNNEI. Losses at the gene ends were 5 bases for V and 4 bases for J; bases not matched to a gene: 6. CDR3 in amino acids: CASSPLAGGGADTQYF. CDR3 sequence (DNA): TGTGCCAGCAGTCCACTAGCGGGAGGGGGGGCAGATACGCAGTATTTT.

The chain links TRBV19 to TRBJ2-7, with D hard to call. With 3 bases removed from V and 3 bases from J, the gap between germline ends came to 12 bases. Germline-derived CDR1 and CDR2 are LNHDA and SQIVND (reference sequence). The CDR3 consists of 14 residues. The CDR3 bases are TGTGCCAGTAGTATTCACGCCGGCGGCTACGAGCAGTACTTC. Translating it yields CASSIHAGGYEQYF. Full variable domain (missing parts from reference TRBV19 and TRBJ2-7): DGGITQSPKYLFRKEGQNVTLSCEQNLNHDAMYWYRQDPGQGLRLIYYSQIVNDFQKGDIAEGYSVSREKKESFPLTVTSAQKNPTAFYLCASSIHAGGYEQYFGPGTRLTVT.

The chain's CDR3 is CASSLAGDDTEAFF. Here the CDR3 DNA reads TGTGCCAGCAGCTTAGCAGGGGATGACACTGAAGCTTTCTTT. The chain recombines TRBV11-3 with TRBJ1-1, with D tentatively TRBD1 (6 bases). Germline CDR1 reads SGHNT; CDR2 reads YENEEA. This CDR3 spans 14 amino acids. Trimming removed 1 base at V and 3 bases at J, with 9 bases between.

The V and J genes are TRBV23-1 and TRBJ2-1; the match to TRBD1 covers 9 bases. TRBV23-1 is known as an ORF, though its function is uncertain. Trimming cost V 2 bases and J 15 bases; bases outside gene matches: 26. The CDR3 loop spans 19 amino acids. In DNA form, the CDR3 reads TGCGCCAGCAGTCAAATTTCCGGGACAGGGTCCTCCACCCTCCCGGGTGCGTTCTTC. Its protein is CASSQISGTGSSTLPGAFF.

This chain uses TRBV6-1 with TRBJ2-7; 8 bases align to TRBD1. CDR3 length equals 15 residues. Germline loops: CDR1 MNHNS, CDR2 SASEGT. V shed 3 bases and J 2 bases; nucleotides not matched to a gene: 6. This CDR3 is CASSDRTGNTYEQYF. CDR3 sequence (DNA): TGTGCCAGCAGTGACCGGACAGGGAACACCTACGAGCAGTACTTC.

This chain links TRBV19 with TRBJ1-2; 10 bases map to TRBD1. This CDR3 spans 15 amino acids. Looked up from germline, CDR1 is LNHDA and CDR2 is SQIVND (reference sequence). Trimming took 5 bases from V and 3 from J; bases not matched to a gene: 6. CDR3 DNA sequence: TGTGCCAGTAGTTTTTCCGGGACAGGGGACTATGGCTACACCTTC. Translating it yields CASSFSGTGDYGYTF. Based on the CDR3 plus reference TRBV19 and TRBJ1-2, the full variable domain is DGGITQSPKYLFRKEGQNVTLSCEQNLNHDAMYWYRQDPGQGLRLIYYSQIVNDFQKGDIAEGYSVSREKKESFPLTVTSAQKNPTAFYLCASSFSGTGDYGYTFGSGTRLTVV.

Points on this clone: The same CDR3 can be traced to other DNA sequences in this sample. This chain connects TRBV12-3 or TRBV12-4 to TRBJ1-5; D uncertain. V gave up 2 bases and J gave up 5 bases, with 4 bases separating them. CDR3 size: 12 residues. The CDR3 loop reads CASSLIDQPQHF. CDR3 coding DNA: TGTGCCAGCAGTTTAATCGATCAGCCCCAGCATTTT.

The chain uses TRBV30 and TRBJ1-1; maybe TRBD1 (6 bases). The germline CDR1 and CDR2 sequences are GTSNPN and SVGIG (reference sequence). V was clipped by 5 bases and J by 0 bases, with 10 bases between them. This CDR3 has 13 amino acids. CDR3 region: CAWSGTLNTEAFF. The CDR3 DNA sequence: TGTGCCTGGTCCGGGACATTGAACACTGAAGCTTTCTTT.

In DNA, the CDR3 is TGTGCCAGCAGTTGGGACAGGGCATCTGAAGCTTTCTTT. This translates into CASSWDRASEAFF. The chain combines TRBV27 with TRBJ1-1, with TRBD1 matching 9 bases. V shed 4 bases and J 6 bases; nucleotides not matched to a gene: 3. The CDR3 is 13 residues long. Germline CDR1 MNHEY, CDR2 SMNVEV (reference sequence).